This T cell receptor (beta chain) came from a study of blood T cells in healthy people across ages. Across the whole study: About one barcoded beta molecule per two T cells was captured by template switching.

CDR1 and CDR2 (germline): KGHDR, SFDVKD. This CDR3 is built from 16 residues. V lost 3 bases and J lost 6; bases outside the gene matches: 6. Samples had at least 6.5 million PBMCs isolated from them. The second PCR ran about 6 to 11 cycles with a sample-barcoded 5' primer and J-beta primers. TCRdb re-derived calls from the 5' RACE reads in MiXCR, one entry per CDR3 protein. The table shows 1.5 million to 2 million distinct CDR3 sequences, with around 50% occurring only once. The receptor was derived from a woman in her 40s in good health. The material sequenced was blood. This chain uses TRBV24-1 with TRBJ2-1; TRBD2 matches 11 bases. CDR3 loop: CATSDPIAGGPNEQFF. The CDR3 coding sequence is TGTGCCACCAGTGATCCTATAGCGGGAGGGCCCAATGAGCAGTTCTTC.